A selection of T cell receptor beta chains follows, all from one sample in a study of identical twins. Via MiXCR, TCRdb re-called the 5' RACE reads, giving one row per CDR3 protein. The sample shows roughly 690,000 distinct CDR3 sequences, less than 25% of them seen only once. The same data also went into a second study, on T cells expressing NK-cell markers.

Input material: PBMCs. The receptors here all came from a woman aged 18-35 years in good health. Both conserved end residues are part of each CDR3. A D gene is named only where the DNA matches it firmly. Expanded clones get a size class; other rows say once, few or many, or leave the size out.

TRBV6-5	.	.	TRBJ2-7	CASSYSRQTYEQYF	TGTGCCAGCAGTTACTCGCGGCAGACCTACGAGCAGTACTTC
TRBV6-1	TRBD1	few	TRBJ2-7	CASNRDRGESEQYF	TGTGCCAGCAACCGAGACAGGGGGGAGTCCGAGCAGTACTTC
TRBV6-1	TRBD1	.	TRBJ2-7	CASRLSDRAPQGQYF	TGTGCCAGCAGACTAAGTGACAGGGCCCCGCAGGGGCAGTACTTC
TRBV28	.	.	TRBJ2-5	CASSSQTRVETQYF	TGTGCCAGCAGTTCCCAGACTAGAGTTGAGACCCAGTACTTC
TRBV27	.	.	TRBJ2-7	CASGRGLSYEQYF	TGTGCCAGCGGGAGGGGGCTCTCCTACGAGCAGTACTTC
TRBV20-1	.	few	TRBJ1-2	CSARDVNYGYTF	TGCAGTGCGAGGGACGTAAACTATGGCTACACCTTC
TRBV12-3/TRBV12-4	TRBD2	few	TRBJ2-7	CASSLRYGASGRLGEQYF	TGTGCCAGCAGTTTAAGATACGGGGCTAGCGGGAGACTGGGGGAGCAGTACTTC
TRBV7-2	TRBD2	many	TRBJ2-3	CASSWGGRGTDTQYF	TGTGCCAGCAGTTGGGGCGGGAGGGGCACAGATACGCAGTATTTT
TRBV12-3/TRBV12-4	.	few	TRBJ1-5	CASSSRTVGHQPQHF	TGTGCCAGCAGTTCGCGGACAGTTGGCCATCAGCCCCAGCATTTT
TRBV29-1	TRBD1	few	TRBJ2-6	CSVEDRGTAGANVLTF	TGCAGCGTTGAAGATCGAGGGACAGCTGGGGCCAACGTCCTGACTTTC
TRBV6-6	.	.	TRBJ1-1	CASSYSRDTEAFF	TGTGCCAGCAGTTACTCGAGAGACACTGAAGCTTTCTTT
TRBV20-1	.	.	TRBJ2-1	CSAPSHNEQFF	TGCAGTGCACCGTCCCACAATGAGCAGTTCTTC
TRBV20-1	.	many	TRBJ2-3	CSARDGSETVEWTQYF	TGCAGTGCTAGAGATGGTAGCGAGACGGTCGAATGGACGCAGTATTTT
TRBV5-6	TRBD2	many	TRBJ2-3	CASSLGRLAADTQYF	TGTGCCAGCAGCTTGGGAAGACTAGCCGCAGATACGCAGTATTTT
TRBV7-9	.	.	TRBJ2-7	CASSLGDGEYEQYF	TGTGCCAGCAGCCTAGGGGACGGAGAATACGAGCAGTACTTC
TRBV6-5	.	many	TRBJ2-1	CASSYAGLSYNEQFF	TGTGCCAGCAGTTATGCTGGGCTCTCCTACAATGAGCAGTTCTTC
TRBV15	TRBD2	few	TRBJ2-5	CATSRASGGLQETQYF	TGTGCCACCAGCAGAGCCAGCGGGGGATTACAAGAGACCCAGTACTTC
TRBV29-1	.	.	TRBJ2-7	CSVYGGEQYF	TGCAGCGTTTACGGAGGCGAGCAGTACTTC
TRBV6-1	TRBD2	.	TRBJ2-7	CASSPLVAGVPEQYF	TGTGCCAGCAGTCCCCTAGTAGCGGGAGTACCCGAGCAGTACTTC
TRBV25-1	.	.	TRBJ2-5	CASTPGQQPQETQYF	TGTGCCAGCACTCCAGGACAGCAACCCCAAGAGACCCAGTACTTC
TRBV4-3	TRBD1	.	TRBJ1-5	CASSQDQGDQPQHF	TGCGCCAGCAGCCAAGATCAGGGGGATCAGCCCCAGCATTTT
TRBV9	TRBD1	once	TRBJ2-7	CASSGQDRGEQYF	TGTGCCAGCAGCGGCCAGGACAGGGGCGAGCAGTACTTC
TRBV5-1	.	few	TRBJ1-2	CASSPDSTRNGYTF	TGCGCCAGCAGCCCCGACTCCACTAGGAACGGCTACACCTTC
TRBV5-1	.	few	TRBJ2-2	CASSSGGVAGELFF	TGCGCCAGCAGCTCCGGAGGAGTCGCCGGGGAGCTGTTTTTT
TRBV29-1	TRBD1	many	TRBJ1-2	CSVAGTAGMSYGYTF	TGCAGCGTAGCCGGGACAGCCGGAATGAGCTATGGCTACACCTTC
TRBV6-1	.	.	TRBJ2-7	CASRSGARYEQYF	TGTGCCAGCAGGTCGGGGGCGCGGTACGAGCAGTACTTC
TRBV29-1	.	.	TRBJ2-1	CSGEEVGHRRHEQFF	TGCAGCGGGGAAGAAGTGGGTCATCGTCGCCATGAGCAGTTCTTC
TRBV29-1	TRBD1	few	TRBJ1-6	CSVRTGSYNSPLHF	TGCAGCGTACGGACAGGCTCCTATAATTCACCCCTCCACTTT
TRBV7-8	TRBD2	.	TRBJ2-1	CASSPGLAGGSVSYNEQFF	TGTGCCAGCAGCCCAGGACTAGCGGGGGGTTCCGTTTCCTACAATGAGCAGTTCTTC
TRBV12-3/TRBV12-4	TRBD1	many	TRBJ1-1	CASSLGTGRLEAFF	TGTGCCAGCAGCCTCGGGACAGGGAGACTTGAAGCTTTCTTT
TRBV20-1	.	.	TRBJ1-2	CSATVGTRTNYGYTF	TGCAGTGCTACTGTTGGCACGAGAACTAACTATGGCTACACCTTC
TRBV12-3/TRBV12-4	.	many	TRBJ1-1	CASSLPGRPLF	TGTGCCAGCAGTTTACCGGGACGGCCACTATTT
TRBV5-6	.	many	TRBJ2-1	CASSTTERQFF	TGTGCCAGCAGCACGACTGAACGCCAGTTCTTC
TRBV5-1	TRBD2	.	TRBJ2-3	CASSLSGTSGGPTDTQYF	TGCGCCAGCAGCTTGTCCGGGACTAGCGGGGGGCCCACAGATACGCAGTATTTT
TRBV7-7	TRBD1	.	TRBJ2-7	CASSSGQGDPYEQYF	TGTGCCAGCAGCTCCGGACAGGGTGATCCCTACGAGCAGTACTTC
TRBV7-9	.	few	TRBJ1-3	CASSWGLSGNTIYF	TGTGCCAGCAGCTGGGGTCTCTCTGGAAACACCATATATTTT
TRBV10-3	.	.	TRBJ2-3	CAIAGGSDTQYF	TGTGCCATCGCGGGTGGTTCAGATACGCAGTATTTT
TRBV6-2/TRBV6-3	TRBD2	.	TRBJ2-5	CASSYHTSGKETQYF	TGTGCCAGCAGTTACCACACTAGCGGGAAAGAGACCCAGTACTTC
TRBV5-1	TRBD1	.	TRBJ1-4	CASSWGTGGRGSEKLFF	TGCGCCAGCAGCTGGGGGACAGGGGGCCGCGGGAGTGAAAAACTGTTTTTT
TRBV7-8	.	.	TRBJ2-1	CASSLVSPSNNEQFF	TGTGCCAGCAGCTTAGTTAGTCCCTCCAACAATGAGCAGTTCTTC
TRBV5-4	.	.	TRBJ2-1	CASSSFLVYEQFF	TGTGCCAGCAGTTCTTTCTTAGTCTATGAGCAGTTCTTC
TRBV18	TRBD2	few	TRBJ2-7	CASSPSIGLAAYEQYF	TGTGCCAGCTCCCCCAGTATTGGACTAGCGGCCTACGAGCAGTACTTC
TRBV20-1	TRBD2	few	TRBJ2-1	CSASLAGGPYNEQFF	TGCAGTGCTAGCTTAGCGGGAGGTCCCTACAATGAGCAGTTCTTC
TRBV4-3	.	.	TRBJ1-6	CASSQDRVDLLLHF	TGCGCCAGCAGCCAAGACAGGGTGGACCTCCTCCTCCACTTT
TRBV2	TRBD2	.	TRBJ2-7	CASSGTSGRGEQYF	TGTGCCAGCAGTGGCACTAGCGGGAGGGGCGAGCAGTACTTC
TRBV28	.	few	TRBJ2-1	CASSWAVTTYNEQFF	TGTGCCAGCAGTTGGGCGGTGACAACCTACAATGAGCAGTTCTTC
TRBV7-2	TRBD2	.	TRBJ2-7	CASSLAGGNEQYF	TGTGCCAGCAGCTTAGCGGGAGGGAACGAGCAGTACTTC
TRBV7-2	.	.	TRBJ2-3	CASSSNGGDTQYF	TGTGCCAGCAGCTCGAACGGCGGGGATACGCAGTATTTT
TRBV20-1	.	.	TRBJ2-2	CSAGEVNTGELFF	TGCAGTGCTGGTGAAGTGAACACCGGGGAGCTGTTTTTT
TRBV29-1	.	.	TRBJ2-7	CSVELVSTGEQYF	TGCAGCGTTGAATTGGTCAGTACGGGCGAGCAGTACTTC
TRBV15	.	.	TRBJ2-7	CATSRANGAYEQYF	TGTGCCACCAGCAGAGCGAACGGAGCCTACGAGCAGTACTTC
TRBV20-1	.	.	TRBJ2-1	CSARVGWGLDSSSYNEQFF	TGCAGTGCTAGAGTCGGCTGGGGCCTTGACAGTAGCTCCTACAATGAGCAGTTCTTC
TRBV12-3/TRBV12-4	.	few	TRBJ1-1	CASSPRSNTEAFF	TGTGCCAGCAGTCCCCGGAGTAACACTGAAGCTTTCTTT
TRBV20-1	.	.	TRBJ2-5	CSARGVSGGTQETQYF	TGCAGTGCTAGGGGGGTATCTGGCGGGACACAAGAGACCCAGTACTTC
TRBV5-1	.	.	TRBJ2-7	CASSLEGPRSYEQYF	TGCGCCAGCAGCTTGGAGGGACCGCGATCCTACGAGCAGTACTTC
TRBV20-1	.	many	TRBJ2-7	CSAGTYEQYF	TGCAGTGCTGGAACCTACGAGCAGTACTTC
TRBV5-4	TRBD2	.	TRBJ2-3	CASSLAWTSGGTSTDTQYF	TGTGCCAGCAGCTTAGCCTGGACTAGCGGGGGAACTAGCACAGATACGCAGTATTTT
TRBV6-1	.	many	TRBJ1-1	CASSDRRGKAFF	TGTGCCAGCAGTGATCGTAGGGGCAAAGCTTTCTTT
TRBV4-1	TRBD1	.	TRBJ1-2	CASSHAGTVNYGYTF	TGCGCCAGCAGCCATGCTGGGACAGTAAACTATGGCTACACCTTC
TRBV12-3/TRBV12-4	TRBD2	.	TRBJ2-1	CASSAASGGELGQFF	TGTGCCAGCAGCGCAGCTAGCGGGGGGGAATTGGGTCAGTTCTTC